This record covers a single T cell receptor beta chain. This CDR3 is built from 13 residues. The V gene's germline CDR1 is SNHLY and CDR2 FYNNEI. With 7 bases clipped from V and 8 bases from J, the junction kept 6 bases outside the gene matches. The entry originates in a study of blood T cell repertoires in COVID-19. Study overall: Samples of COVID-19 (acute and convalescent) were obtained from the United States, Italy and Spain. T cells, B-cell-depleted T cells, or PBMCs supplied cDNA or gDNA.

Source study methods: The assay estimated nucleated cells by amplifying reference gene primers. Sequencing was performed with immunoSEQ multiplex PCR; in TCRdb, only in-frame clones are kept and a portion is missing. That table is the source of V, J and clone size, and D and trimming were worked out from the DNA. This sample carries around 300,000 clones, 70% to 90% of them seen once, and the ten largest clones take roughly 2.1%. This clonotype was sampled from a woman in her 30s who had recovered from COVID-19. The V gene is TRBV2, the J gene TRBJ2-1, with TRBD1 identical over 9 bases. Sequencing was performed on peripheral blood. CDR3 DNA: TGTGCCAGCAAAACACAGGGGGCCGATGAGCAGTTCTTC. Its translation is CASKTQGADEQFF.